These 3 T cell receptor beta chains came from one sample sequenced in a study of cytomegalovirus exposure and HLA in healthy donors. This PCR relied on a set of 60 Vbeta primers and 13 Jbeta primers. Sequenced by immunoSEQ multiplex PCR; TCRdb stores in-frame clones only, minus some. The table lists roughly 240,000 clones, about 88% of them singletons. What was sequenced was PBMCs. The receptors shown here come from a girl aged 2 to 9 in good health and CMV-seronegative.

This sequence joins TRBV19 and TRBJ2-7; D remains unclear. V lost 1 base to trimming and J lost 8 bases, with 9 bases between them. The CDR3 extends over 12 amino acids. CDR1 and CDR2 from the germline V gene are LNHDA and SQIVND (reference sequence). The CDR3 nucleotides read TGTGCCAGTAGTATAGGGTCCGCGCAGCAGTACTTC. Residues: CASSIGSAQQYF.

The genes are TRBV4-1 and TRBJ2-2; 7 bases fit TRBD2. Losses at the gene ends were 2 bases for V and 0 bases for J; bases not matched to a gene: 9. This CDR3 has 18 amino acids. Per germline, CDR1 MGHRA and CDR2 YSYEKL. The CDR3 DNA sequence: TGCGCCAGCAGCCAAAAAACTAGCGCCAACGCGAACACCGGGGAGCTGTTTTTT. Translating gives CASSQKTSANANTGELFF.

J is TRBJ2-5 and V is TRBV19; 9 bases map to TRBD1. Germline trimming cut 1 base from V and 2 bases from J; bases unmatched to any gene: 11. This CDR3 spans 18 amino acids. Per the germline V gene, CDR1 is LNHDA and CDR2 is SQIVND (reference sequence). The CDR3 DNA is TGTGCCAGTAGTATAGGAACGGGACAGGGCCTTTGGCAAGAGACCCAGTACTTC. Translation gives CASSIGTGQGLWQETQYF.